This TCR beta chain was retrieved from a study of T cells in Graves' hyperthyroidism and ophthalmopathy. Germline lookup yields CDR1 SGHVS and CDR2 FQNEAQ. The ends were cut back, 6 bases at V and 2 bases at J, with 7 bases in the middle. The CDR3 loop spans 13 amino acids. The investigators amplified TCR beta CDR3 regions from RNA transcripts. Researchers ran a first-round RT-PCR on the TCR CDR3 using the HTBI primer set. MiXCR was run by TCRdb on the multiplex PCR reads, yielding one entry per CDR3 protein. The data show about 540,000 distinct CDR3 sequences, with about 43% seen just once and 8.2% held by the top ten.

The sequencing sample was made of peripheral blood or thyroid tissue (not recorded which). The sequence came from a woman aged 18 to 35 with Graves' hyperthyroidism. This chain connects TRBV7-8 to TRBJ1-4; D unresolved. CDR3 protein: CASRVGTNEKLFF. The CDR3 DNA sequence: TGTGCCAGCAGAGTGGGGACTAATGAAAAACTGTTTTTT.